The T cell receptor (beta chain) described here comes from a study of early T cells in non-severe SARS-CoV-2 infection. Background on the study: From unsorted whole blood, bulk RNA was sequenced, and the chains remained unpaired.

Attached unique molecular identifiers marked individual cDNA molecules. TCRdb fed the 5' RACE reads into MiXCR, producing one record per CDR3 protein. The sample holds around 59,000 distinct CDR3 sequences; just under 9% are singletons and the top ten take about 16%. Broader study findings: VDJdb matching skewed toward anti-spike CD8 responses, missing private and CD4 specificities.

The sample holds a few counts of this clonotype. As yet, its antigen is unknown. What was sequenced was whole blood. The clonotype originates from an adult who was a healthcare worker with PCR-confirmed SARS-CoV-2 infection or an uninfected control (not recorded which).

CDR3 residues: CASSLDLWREAFF. The CDR3 region has the DNA TGTGCCAGCAGCTTAGATCTCTGGAGAGAAGCTTTCTTT. The chain joins TRBV7-9 to TRBJ1-1, with D uncertain. Trimming shortened V by 1 base and J by 8 bases, and 11 bases separated the two germline ends. CDR3 length: 13 residues. The V gene's germline CDR1 is SEHNR and CDR2 FQNEAQ (reference sequence).